This T cell receptor (beta chain) was captured in a study of blood T cell repertoires in COVID-19. Across the study: Sites across the United States, Italy and Spain contributed samples from acute and convalescent COVID-19. Sample material is recorded as cDNA or gDNA derived from T cells, B-cell-depleted T cells, or PBMCs.

Authors' methods: Amplifying reference gene primers gave estimates of nucleated cell counts. Some clones are missing from TCRdb's copy, which holds only in-frame ones; the method was immunoSEQ multiplex PCR. V and J calls and clone size are those listed in that table; D and trimming were worked out from the DNA. The sample contains 150,000 to 200,000 clones, roughly 80% of which appear only once. Germline values: CDR1 WNHNN, CDR2 SYGVQD (reference sequence). The trim removed 7 bases at V and 5 bases at J, leaving 5 bases unmatched. The CDR3 runs 14 residues. Sequencing used peripheral blood. The receptor was isolated from a man aged 70 or older with acute or convalescent COVID-19. The J gene is TRBJ1-5, the V gene TRBV10-1, with 10 bases lining up with TRBD1. The CDR3 region is CASNGTGVHQPQHF. The DNA for the CDR3 is TGCGCCAGCAATGGGACAGGGGTTCATCAGCCCCAGCATTTT.